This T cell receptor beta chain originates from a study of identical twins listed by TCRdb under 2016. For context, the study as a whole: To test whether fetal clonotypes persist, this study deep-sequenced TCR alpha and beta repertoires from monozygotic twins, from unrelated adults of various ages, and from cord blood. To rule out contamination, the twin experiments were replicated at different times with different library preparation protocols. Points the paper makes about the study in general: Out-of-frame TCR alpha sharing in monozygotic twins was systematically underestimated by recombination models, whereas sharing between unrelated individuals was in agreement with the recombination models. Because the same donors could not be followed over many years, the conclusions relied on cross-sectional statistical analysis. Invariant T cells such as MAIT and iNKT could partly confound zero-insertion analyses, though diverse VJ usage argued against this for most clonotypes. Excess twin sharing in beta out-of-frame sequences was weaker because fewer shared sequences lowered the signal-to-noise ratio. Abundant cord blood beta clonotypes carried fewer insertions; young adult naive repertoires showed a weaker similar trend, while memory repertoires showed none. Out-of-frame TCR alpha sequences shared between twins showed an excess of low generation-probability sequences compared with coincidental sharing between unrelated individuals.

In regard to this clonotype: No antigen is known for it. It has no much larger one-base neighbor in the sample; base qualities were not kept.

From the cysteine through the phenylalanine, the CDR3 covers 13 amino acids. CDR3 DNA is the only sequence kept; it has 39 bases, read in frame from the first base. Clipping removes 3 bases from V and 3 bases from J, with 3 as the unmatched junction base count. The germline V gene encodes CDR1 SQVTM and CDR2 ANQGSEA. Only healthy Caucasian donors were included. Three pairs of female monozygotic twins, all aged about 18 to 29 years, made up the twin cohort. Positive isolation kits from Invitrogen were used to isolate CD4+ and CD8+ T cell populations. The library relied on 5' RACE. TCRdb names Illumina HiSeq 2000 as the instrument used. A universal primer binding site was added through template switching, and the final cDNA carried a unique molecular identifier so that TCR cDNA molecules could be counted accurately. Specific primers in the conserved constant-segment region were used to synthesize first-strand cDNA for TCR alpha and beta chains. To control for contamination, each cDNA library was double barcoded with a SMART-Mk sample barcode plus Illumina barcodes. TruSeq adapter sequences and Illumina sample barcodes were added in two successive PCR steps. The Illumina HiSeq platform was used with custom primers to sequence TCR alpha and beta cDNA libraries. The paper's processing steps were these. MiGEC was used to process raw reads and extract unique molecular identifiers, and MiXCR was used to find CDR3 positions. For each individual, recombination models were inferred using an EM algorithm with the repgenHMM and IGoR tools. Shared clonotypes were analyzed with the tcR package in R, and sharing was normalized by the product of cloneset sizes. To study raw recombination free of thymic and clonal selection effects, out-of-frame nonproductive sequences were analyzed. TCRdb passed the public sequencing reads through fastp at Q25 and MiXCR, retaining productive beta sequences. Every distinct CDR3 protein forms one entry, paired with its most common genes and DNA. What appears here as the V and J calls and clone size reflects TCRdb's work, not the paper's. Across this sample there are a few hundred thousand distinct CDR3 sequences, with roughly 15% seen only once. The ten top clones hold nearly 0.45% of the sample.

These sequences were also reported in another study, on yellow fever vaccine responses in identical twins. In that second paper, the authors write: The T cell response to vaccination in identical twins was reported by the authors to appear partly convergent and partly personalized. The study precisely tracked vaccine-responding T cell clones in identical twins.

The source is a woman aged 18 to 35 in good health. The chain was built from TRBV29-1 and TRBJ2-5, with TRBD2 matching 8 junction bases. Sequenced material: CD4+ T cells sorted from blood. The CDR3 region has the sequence CSVEIAGKETQYF. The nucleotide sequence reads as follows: TGCAGCGTTGAGATAGCGGGGAAAGAGACCCAGTACTTC.